This is a list of T cell receptor beta chains from one sample in a study of T cells expressing NK-cell markers. TCRdb reprocessed the 5' RACE reads, with one entry per CDR3 protein and no DNA. Recorded for this sample: 300,000 to 450,000 distinct CDR3 sequences. Material: blood T cells: a sorted CD56 or NKG2C T cell subset, CD4+ or CD8+ T cells, or bulk PBMC T cells (not recorded which). These receptors originate from a man between 18 and 69 years old in good health. CDR3s include the opening cysteine and the closing phenylalanine or tryptophan.

j_call: TRBJ2-3; v_call: TRBV5-5; cdr3_aa: CASSSTETTGTQYF
j_call: TRBJ1-1; v_call: TRBV29-1; cdr3_aa: CSVDGQQLMNTEAFF
j_call: TRBJ2-3; v_call: TRBV12-3/TRBV12-4; cdr3_aa: CASSRGTGRAGGTQYF
j_call: TRBJ1-1; v_call: TRBV5-1; cdr3_aa: CASSLMDPTSTEAFF
j_call: TRBJ1-2; v_call: TRBV9; cdr3_aa: CASSSQMALGPEGYTF
j_call: TRBJ1-2; v_call: TRBV5-1; cdr3_aa: CASSLGTGLEGYTF
j_call: TRBJ2-5; v_call: TRBV13; cdr3_aa: CASRSTGIEETQYF
j_call: TRBJ2-5; v_call: TRBV20-1; cdr3_aa: CSATLGQVETQYF
j_call: TRBJ2-7; v_call: TRBV7-8; cdr3_aa: CASSLLAGGVYEQYF
j_call: TRBJ2-1; v_call: TRBV7-3; cdr3_aa: CASSQSSGGANEQFF
j_call: TRBJ1-2; v_call: TRBV3-1; cdr3_aa: CASSQLLGLTF
j_call: TRBJ2-5; v_call: TRBV3-1; cdr3_aa: CASSLGGTGSQETQYF
j_call: TRBJ1-5; v_call: TRBV12-3/TRBV12-4; cdr3_aa: CASSVRAGNQPQHF
j_call: TRBJ2-4; v_call: TRBV7-9; cdr3_aa: CASASGGTKNIQYF
j_call: TRBJ2-2; v_call: TRBV11-2; cdr3_aa: CASSHGTTIGGELFF
j_call: TRBJ1-3; v_call: TRBV11-2; cdr3_aa: CASSFRTEGNTIYF
j_call: TRBJ2-3; v_call: TRBV7-3; cdr3_aa: CASSLSPASGGLDTQYF
j_call: TRBJ2-7; v_call: TRBV20-1; cdr3_aa: CSAFLTSGGTYEQYF
j_call: TRBJ2-3; v_call: TRBV24-1; cdr3_aa: CATQDYTTDTQYF
j_call: TRBJ2-4; v_call: TRBV11-2; cdr3_aa: CASSPGQGAPVAKNIQYF
j_call: TRBJ2-5; v_call: TRBV20-1; cdr3_aa: CSARGGGLRYQETQYF
j_call: TRBJ1-5; v_call: TRBV28; cdr3_aa: CASSSQVRGSVGPQHF
j_call: TRBJ2-3; v_call: TRBV20-1; cdr3_aa: CSARGGTTSADTQYF
j_call: TRBJ2-3; v_call: TRBV21-1; cdr3_aa: CASSKLGTSGGAGTDTQYF
j_call: TRBJ1-2; v_call: TRBV5-1; cdr3_aa: CASSWQGAEDGYTF
j_call: TRBJ1-2; v_call: TRBV3-1; cdr3_aa: CASSQLNYGYTF
j_call: TRBJ2-7; v_call: TRBV6-6; cdr3_aa: CASSATGPYEQYF
j_call: TRBJ2-4; v_call: TRBV2; cdr3_aa: CASSQLTSLTNIQYF
j_call: TRBJ2-7; v_call: TRBV24-1; cdr3_aa: CATTEWNRGSGYEQYF
j_call: TRBJ2-4; v_call: TRBV30; cdr3_aa: CAWSSRDSKNIQYF
j_call: TRBJ2-5; v_call: TRBV2; cdr3_aa: CASIWHHLETQYF
j_call: TRBJ2-2; v_call: TRBV29-1; cdr3_aa: CSVEGQGTGELFF
j_call: TRBJ1-1; v_call: TRBV15; cdr3_aa: CATSRDYTTEAFF
j_call: TRBJ2-5; v_call: TRBV10-3; cdr3_aa: CAIRSGGPTQGETQYF
j_call: TRBJ2-1; v_call: TRBV5-1; cdr3_aa: CASSFLAEYNEQFF
j_call: TRBJ2-1; v_call: TRBV21-1; cdr3_aa: CASSVDRGQLGGPYNEQFF
j_call: TRBJ2-7; v_call: TRBV6-5; cdr3_aa: CASSYSRGTSGYEQYF